Many counts were recorded for the clone carrying this T cell receptor (beta chain). No antigen is known for it. This sample was included in a study of T cells in Graves' hyperthyroidism and ophthalmopathy. Study-level results: Ophthalmopathy was distinguished from stable hyperthyroidism by 13 V-J signatures. The model predicted ophthalmopathy a median around six months before onset.

Amplified regions were TCR beta CDR3 sequences from RNA transcripts. HTBI primers were used for first-round RT-PCR of the TCR CDR3. Each CDR3 protein is one row after TCRdb ran MiXCR on the multiplex PCR reads. The repertoire holds approximately 400,000 distinct CDR3 sequences, with approximately 17% as singletons. Germline V gene lookup returns CDR1 SGHTA and CDR2 FQGTGA. The V gene lost 3 bases and the J gene lost 4 bases, with 4 bases spanning the gap. The CDR3 has 13 amino acids. The sample taken for sequencing was blood. The chain carries TRBV7-3 and TRBJ2-6, with unresolved D. This TCR came from a man between 18 and 29 years old with Graves' ophthalmopathy. DNA of the CDR3: TGTGCCAGCAGCTTGTTGGGGGCCAACGTCCTGACTTTC. Its translation: CASSLLGANVLTF. The variable domain in full, with the rest retrieved from reference TRBV7-3 and TRBJ2-6, is GAGVSQTPSNKVTEKGKYVELRCDPISGHTALYWYRQSLGQGPEFLIYFQGTGAADDSGLPNDRFFAVRPEGSVSTLKIQRTERGDSAVYLCASSLLGANVLTFGAGSRLTVL.